The present TCR beta chain was sequenced within a study of blood T cell repertoires in COVID-19 (dated by TCRdb to about 2020). General notes on the study: Samples from collaborators originated in the United States, Italy and Spain and spanned both the acute and convalescent phases of COVID-19. The prospective study material was composed of cDNA or gDNA derived from T cells, B-cell-depleted T cells, or PBMCs. The dataset comprised deeply sampled blood TCRbeta repertoires from subjects exposed to, actively infected with, or recovered from COVID-19. The repertoires were made available in a free public database intended to serve as a resource for research on the immune response to SARS-CoV-2. Samples came from the ongoing ImmuneRACE study (first 160 participants) plus 1,254 subjects from 6 global collaborators. A de-identified subject ID, COVID-19 status, age in years and sex were almost always included in the sample metadata. HLA class I and class II types, where available, came from metadata supplied by the sample provider rather than from assay-based typing.

General conclusions and limits of the study: Clinical and demographic metadata were provided uncurated, with the amount varying by source and participant.

Notes on this clone: It has no known antigen specificity. Qualities for individual bases were not recorded, and no much larger clone is one base off.

TCRbeta CDR3 regions were amplified from genomic DNA by means of the immunoSEQ Assay, a bias-controlled multiplex PCR. Per the original workflow: The number of nucleated cells in each sample was estimated from the amplification of reference gene primers within the assay. Sequence reads were collapsed and filtered to measure the absolute abundance of every unique TCRbeta CDR3 rearrangement. For each sample, productive Simpson clonality was calculated as the square root of Simpson's diversity index over productive rearrangements. In its TCRdb copy, this immuneACCESS table keeps in-frame sequences only and misses some clones. Where compared with another copy, unresolved V genes explain less than half of these, and the others have no known cause. The V and J calls and clone size are taken from that table; D and trimming were inferred from the DNA. The sample records under 300,000 clones, 79% of which are singletons. The top ten clonotypes cover over 3% of the sample.

Collaborating institutions collected whole blood in K2EDTA tubes following their own protocols. For TCRbeta analysis, collaborators shipped samples as frozen whole blood, isolated PBMCs, or DNA extracted from either of those sample types. Sequences SNHLY (CDR1) and FYNNEI (CDR2) are obtained from the germline V gene. The CDR3 spans 15 residues, from the cysteine through the phenylalanine. Only the CDR3 DNA is retained, 45 bases long and in frame from the first base. Trimming costs V 8 bases and J 2 bases, and their ends lie 13 bases apart. The receptor was derived from a woman in her thirties or forties with active or convalescent COVID-19. Material: peripheral blood. This chain is built from TRBV2 and TRBJ2-6; matching of 7 bases hints at TRBD2 as the D gene. The CDR3 region has the sequence CASRRGATGANVLTF. DNA sequence: TGTGCCAGCCGTCGGGGGGCGACTGGGGCCAACGTCCTGACTTTC.